These 32 T cell receptor beta chains share one sample of origin, sequenced in a study of blood T cell repertoires in COVID-19. Data came from immunoSEQ multiplex PCR; TCRdb stores just in-frame clones and leaves some out. The table shows around 49,000 clones, with 85% to 95% occurring only once. Sample: peripheral blood. These receptors were obtained from a man aged 55-75 years with COVID-19, enrolled during active disease.

The chain couples TRBV7-9 to TRBJ2-7; tentative D call: TRBD2 (6 bases). Germline V gene data show CDR1 as SEHNR and CDR2 as FQNEAQ (reference sequence). V was clipped by 0 bases and J by 7 bases, with 7 bases between them. The CDR3 is made up of 12 amino acids. CDR3 region: CASSLAAGEQYF. For the CDR3, the DNA is TGTGCCAGCAGCTTAGCGGCGGGGGAGCAGTACTTC.

The rearrangement links TRBV6-5 to TRBJ1-1; the D is unclear. With 2 bases removed from V and 3 bases from J, the gap between germline ends came to 10 bases. Germline CDR1 is MNHEY and CDR2 is SVGAGI. The CDR3 consists of 14 residues. The CDR3 nucleotides read TGTGCCAGCAGTTACGTGGGCTCGGACACTGAAGCTTTCTTT. Amino acids: CASSYVGSDTEAFF.

The CDR3: CASSLVEDNYYGYTF. The CDR3, as DNA: TGTGCCAGCAGCTTGGTAGAGGACAACTACTATGGCTACACCTTC. The rearrangement joins TRBV5-6 to TRBJ1-2, with a weak D call TRBD1 (5 bases). Trimming stripped 0 bases from V and 3 bases from J, with 12 bases between. This CDR3 is built from 15 residues. The germline V gene has CDR1 SGHDT and CDR2 YYEEEE.

This rearrangement joins TRBV18 to TRBJ2-3, with D unresolved. Trimming stripped 0 bases from V and 3 bases from J, with 7 bases between. CDR3 length: 14 residues. Germline V CDR1 and CDR2: KGHSH, LQKENI. CDR3 residues: CASSPPYFTDTQYF. The CDR3 DNA sequence: TGTGCCAGCTCACCACCCTACTTTACAGATACGCAGTATTTT.

The J gene is TRBJ1-1, the V gene TRBV3-1 (or the pseudogene TRBV3-2); the D gene is possibly TRBD1 (6 bases). The CDR3 runs 14 residues. Trimming left V 6 bases short and J 4 bases short, with 15 bases between. Looked up from germline, CDR1 is LGHDT and CDR2 is YNNKEL (reference sequence). The CDR3 spells CASRPDSVSTEAFF. CDR3 DNA sequence: TGTGCCAGCAGACCGGACAGCGTAAGCACTGAAGCTTTCTTT.

This clone has just one count. The chain carries TRBV9 and TRBJ2-2; 10 bases are shared with TRBD1. This CDR3 has 19 amino acids. Germline V CDR1 and CDR2: SGDLS, YYNGEE. Losses at the gene ends were 2 bases for V and 0 bases for J; bases not matched to a gene: 10. The CDR3 bases are TGTGCCAGCAGCGTCCGCGAGGGACAGGGGTACGCGAACACCGGGGAGCTGTTTTTT. Translation gives CASSVREGQGYANTGELFF.

This rearrangement joins TRBV4-3 to TRBJ2-1; the match to TRBD2 covers 7 bases. The CDR3 totals 14 residues. Per the germline V gene, CDR1 is LGHNA and CDR2 is YSLEER. The ends lost 5 bases at V and 6 bases at J; junction bases unmatched: 7. CDR3 nucleotide sequence: TGCGCCAGCAGCGTTAGTCTAGCGGTCAATGAGCAGTTCTTC. Translating it yields CASSVSLAVNEQFF.

The chain links TRBV7-2 to TRBJ2-5; TRBD1 aligns across 9 bases. The CDR3 loop spans 15 amino acids. CDR1 and CDR2 from the germline V gene are SGHTA and FQGNSA. The V segment lost 1 base and the J segment 1 base; nucleotides outside the gene matches: 1. CDR3 sequence (DNA): TGTGCCAGCAGCTTAGACAGGGGGCCCCAAGAGACCCAGTACTTC. Translating gives CASSLDRGPQETQYF. Together with reference TRBV7-2 and TRBJ2-5, the CDR3 gives the full variable domain: GAGVSQSPSNKVTEKGKDVELRCDPISGHTALYWYRQSLGQGLEFLIYFQGNSAPDKSGLPSDRFSAERTGGSVSTLTIQRTQQEDSAVYLCASSLDRGPQETQYFGPGTRLLVL.

J is TRBJ1-6 and V is TRBV5-1; D remains unclear. Trimming cost V 0 bases and J 10 bases, with 8 bases left between them. Germline V gives CDR1 SGHRS, CDR2 YFSETQ. The CDR3 has 13 amino acids. CDR3 in DNA: TGCGCCAGCAGCTTGGGGGCTGGCTCACCCCTCCACTTT. It codes for CASSLGAGSPLHF.

V gene TRBV7-2 combines with J gene TRBJ2-3; the D gene is possibly TRBD2 (5 bases). Trimming shortened V by 5 bases and J by 7 bases, and 16 bases separated the two germline ends. CDR1 is SGHTA and CDR2 is FQGNSA in the germline V gene. The CDR3 is 14 residues long. The chain's CDR3 is CASSQDWTWYTQYF. CDR3 nucleotide sequence: TGTGCCAGCAGCCAGGACTGGACGTGGTATACGCAGTATTTT.

This chain connects TRBV7-3 to TRBJ2-3; possibly TRBD2 for D (7 bases). The CDR3 totals 19 residues. Trimming shortened V by 5 bases and J by 5 bases, and 29 bases separated the two germline ends. Germline V gene lookup returns CDR1 SGHTA and CDR2 FQGTGA. The CDR3 is CASSPLPDVRGAFGDTQYF. The CDR3 DNA follows: TGTGCCAGCAGCCCACTGCCCGACGTCCGGGGGGCCTTCGGAGATACGCAGTATTTT.

This sequence joins TRBV7-2 and TRBJ2-2, with 12 bases matching TRBD2. CDR1 is SGHTA and CDR2 is FQGNSA in the germline V gene. V shed 4 bases, J shed 6 bases, and the junction held 6 bases outside the gene matches. This CDR3 has 16 amino acids. In nucleotides, the CDR3 is TGTGCCAGCAGCTCCGGACTAGCGGGAAAGGCCGGGGAGCTGTTTTTT. The encoded protein is CASSSGLAGKAGELFF.

This clone was observed once. V is TRBV2 and J is TRBJ1-2, with a possible D match to TRBD1 (6 bases). The germline CDR1 and CDR2 sequences are SNHLY and FYNNEI. The CDR3 loop spans 13 amino acids. Trimming took off 3 bases at V and 2 bases at J, with 7 bases between the two ends. CDR3 loop: CASSDTGNYGYTF. The CDR3 DNA reads TGTGCCAGCAGTGATACAGGGAACTATGGCTACACCTTC.

This clone was seen only once. The gene calls are TRBV4-2 and TRBJ2-7; the D gene is possibly TRBD1 (5 bases). Trimming cost V 0 bases and J 6 bases, with 15 bases left between them. The CDR3 loop spans 15 amino acids. Germline values: CDR1 LGHNA, CDR2 YNFKEQ. As DNA, the CDR3 is TGTGCCAGCAGCCAAGATGGTCAGGGTCCGGCCGAGCAGTACTTC. Its protein is CASSQDGQGPAEQYF.

This chain uses TRBV27 with TRBJ2-3, with TRBD1 identical over 7 bases. The CDR3 consists of 15 residues. Trimming took 5 bases from V and 0 from J; bases not matched to a gene: 5. From germline, CDR1 is MNHEY and CDR2 SMNVEV (reference sequence). CDR3 nucleotides: TGTGCCAGCAGTCGGGACAGCCTAAGCACAGATACGCAGTATTTT. Encoded protein: CASSRDSLSTDTQYF.

The chain joins TRBV10-2 to TRBJ1-5, with D perhaps matching TRBD1 (5 bases). Germline CDR1 reads WSHSY; CDR2 reads SAAADI. V was pared by 6 bases and J by 4 bases, with 10 bases between. The CDR3 runs to 13 residues. The CDR3 coding sequence is TGCGCCAGCAGCGCAGGGATGAATCAGCCCCAGCATTTT. Residues: CASSAGMNQPQHF.

V gene TRBV6-6 combines with J gene TRBJ1-6; no firm D call. There are 14 residues in the CDR3. The germline gives CDR1 MNHNY, CDR2 SVGAGI (reference sequence). V lost 4 bases, J lost 7 bases, and 11 bases lay in between. CDR3 in amino acids: CASSSPPQNSPLHF. CDR3 nucleotides: TGTGCCAGCAGTTCCCCTCCTCAGAATTCACCCCTCCACTTT.

For this clone: This CDR3 is also generated by other DNA sequences in the sample. The chain recombines TRBV9 with TRBJ1-6, with D possibly being TRBD1 (5 bases). The CDR3 has 12 amino acids. Trimming took 4 bases from V and 10 from J, leaving 9 bases between them. The germline CDR1 and CDR2 sequences are SGDLS and YYNGEE. As DNA, the CDR3 is TGTGCCAGCAGCCGGGGGGACTCACCCCTCCACTTT. It translates to CASSRGDSPLHF.

In the case of this clone: Germline and junction disagree at one end, which may indicate a read error. This chain uses TRBV19 with TRBJ2-7; TRBD2 might be the D (5 bases). Looked up from germline, CDR1 is LNHDA and CDR2 is SQIVND (reference sequence). The CDR3 contains 14 residues. CDR3 coding DNA: TGTGCCAGTAGTATAGGTTCGGGGTCCTTCGAGCAGTACTTC. Translated, it gives CASSIGSGSFEQYF.

The chain recombines TRBV23-1 with TRBJ1-2; D is perhaps TRBD1 (5 bases). TRBV23-1 is classed as an ORF, of uncertain function. This CDR3 has 15 residues. V was shortened by 0 bases and J by 1 base, with 9 bases between the two germline ends. The DNA for the CDR3 is TGCGCCAGCAGTCAATCGGGGGGGAGTAACTATGGCTACACCTTC. Translating it yields CASSQSGGSNYGYTF.

The CDR3, as DNA: TGTGCCAGCAGAAAATACGGGGTTAATGAAAAACTGTTTTTT. Encoded protein: CASRKYGVNEKLFF. The J gene is TRBJ1-4, the V gene TRBV6-5; D remains unclear. The CDR3 totals 14 residues. V was cut by 6 bases and J by 4 bases, with 12 bases left in between. CDR1 MNHEY and CDR2 SVGAGI come from the germline V gene.

This clone was observed once. V and J are TRBV4-2 and TRBJ1-4, with 12 bases aligning to TRBD1. Germline V lookup: CDR1 LGHNA, CDR2 YNFKEQ. The CDR3 loop spans 16 amino acids. Trimming took 3 bases from V and 6 from J; bases not matched to a gene: 5. The CDR3 here is CASSQGQGAGYEKLFF. In DNA form, the CDR3 reads TGTGCCAGCAGCCAGGGACAGGGGGCTGGCTATGAAAAACTGTTTTTT.

The genes are TRBV30 and TRBJ1-1; D possibly corresponds to TRBD1 (6 bases). The ends were cut back, 0 bases at V and 2 bases at J, with 7 bases in the middle. Germline loops: CDR1 GTSNPN, CDR2 SVGIG (reference sequence). The CDR3 covers 13 residues. The CDR3 region is CAWSVDRNTEAFF. The DNA for the CDR3 is TGTGCCTGGAGTGTGGACAGAAACACTGAAGCTTTCTTT.

V and J are TRBV28 and TRBJ1-3; D perhaps matches TRBD1 (5 bases). CDR1 MDHEN and CDR2 SYDVKM come from the germline V gene. The CDR3 has 18 amino acids. Trimming shortened V by 6 bases and J by 3 bases, and 24 bases separated the two germline ends. CDR3 residues: CASSPMRLGGVGGNTIYF. The CDR3 nucleotides are TGTGCCAGCAGCCCAATGAGGTTGGGGGGAGTAGGTGGAAACACCATATATTTT.

The V gene is TRBV3-1 (or the pseudogene TRBV3-2), the J gene TRBJ2-1; a possible D gene is TRBD2 (5 bases). With 3 bases removed from V and 10 bases from J, the gap between germline ends came to 19 bases. Germline CDR1 and CDR2: LGHDT and YNNKEL (reference sequence). The CDR3 totals 15 residues. The CDR3 region has the DNA TGTGCCAGCAGCCAGTCCCGTTTGGGAGTAGTCGAGCAGTTCTTC. This encodes CASSQSRLGVVEQFF.

CDR3 bases: TGTGCCAGCAGGCCTACCGGGACTAGCGGGAGTAGTTTCTTCTACGAGCAGTACTTC. This translates into CASRPTGTSGSSFFYEQYF. The V and J genes are TRBV6-2 or TRBV6-3 and TRBJ2-7, with 14 bases lining up with TRBD2. From germline, CDR1 is MNHEY and CDR2 SVGEGT. The length of the CDR3 is 19 residues. With 6 bases clipped from V and 3 bases from J, the junction kept 16 bases outside the gene matches.

In regard to this clone: At one boundary the junction diverges from the germline segment, which might be a read error. This rearrangement joins TRBV18 to TRBJ2-3; TRBD2 might be the D (6 bases). Germline assignment: CDR1 KGHSH and CDR2 LQKENI. This CDR3 comprises 11 residues. The DNA of the CDR3 is TGTGCCAGCTCAACCGGGACTCCCAGTAACTTT. Translating it yields CASSTGTPSNF.

The rearrangement uses TRBV2 and TRBJ1-5; D is uncertain. The CDR3 loop spans 13 amino acids. The V gene lost 5 bases and the J gene lost 1 base, with 6 bases spanning the gap. CDR1 is SNHLY and CDR2 is FYNNEI in the germline V gene. This CDR3 is CASSSGSNQPQHF. CDR3 nucleotides: TGTGCCAGCAGTTCGGGGAGCAATCAGCCCCAGCATTTT.

This clone occurred a few times. The V and J genes are TRBV19 and TRBJ2-4; D remains unclear. V was cut by 1 base and J by 2 bases, with 9 bases left in between. Germline V lookup: CDR1 LNHDA, CDR2 SQIVND (reference sequence). CDR3 length: 15 amino acids. The CDR3 nucleotides read TGTGCCAGTAGTATAGTTCCGAGTCCCAAAAACATTCAGTACTTC. Translating gives CASSIVPSPKNIQYF.

The V gene is TRBV2, the J gene TRBJ1-2; D unresolved. V lost 2 bases, J lost 6 bases, and 7 bases lay in between. CDR3 size: 12 residues. Germline V gene data show CDR1 as SNHLY and CDR2 as FYNNEI. This CDR3 is CASSEWRNGYTF. The CDR3 DNA follows: TGTGCCAGCAGTGAATGGAGGAATGGCTACACCTTC.

V and J are TRBV2 and TRBJ1-3; D is undetermined. V gave up 8 bases and J gave up 0 bases, with 23 bases separating them. CDR3 size: 18 residues. Per germline, CDR1 SNHLY and CDR2 FYNNEI. The DNA of the CDR3 is TGTGCCAGCCCCCCAAAGCGGACGGAGTTAGACTCTGGAAACACCATATATTTT. Its translation is CASPPKRTELDSGNTIYF.

The chain uses TRBV5-1 and TRBJ2-2; perhaps TRBD1 as D (6 bases). Germline CDR1 SGHRS, CDR2 YFSETQ. V lost 6 bases and J lost 2, with 14 bases in between. This CDR3 has 15 amino acids. The chain's CDR3 is CASTRQDSNTGELFF. CDR3 in DNA: TGCGCCAGCACCCGACAGGATTCAAACACCGGGGAGCTGTTTTTT.